This record covers a single T cell receptor (beta chain). This clone was observed a handful of times. Its cognate antigen has yet to be identified. It has no much larger one-base neighbor in the sample; base qualities were not kept. The immunoSEQ Assay was used to sequence TCRbeta CDR3 regions. After extraction, genomic DNA underwent amplification by bias-controlled multiplex PCR, followed by high-throughput sequencing. Concerning the study's data processing: To quantify the absolute abundance of each unique TCRbeta CDR3 region, sequences were collapsed and filtered. T cell fraction was estimated by normalizing TCRbeta template counts to usable DNA, with usable DNA measured through amplification of reference genes found in all nucleated cells. Repertoire TCRs were annotated as SARS-CoV-2-specific when V gene, CDR3 amino acid sequence and J gene were exactly matched to a known reactive TCR set. The reference SARS-CoV-2 TCR set came from MIRA and was filtered for enrichment in COVID-19-positive ImmuneCODE repertoires, removing public or cross-reactive TCRs. Using the MIRA antigens, annotated TCRs were further analysed by specific ORF or by position within an ORF. Depth was the summed frequency of annotated unique rearrangements, while breadth was defined as annotated unique rearrangements over total unique productive rearrangements. Two-sided Wilcoxon rank-sum tests were applied when comparing TCR breadth between groups. Drawn from immuneACCESS, this table holds only the in-frame rearrangements with V and J called that TCRdb kept. Clones are partly lost; checked studies trace under half to an unresolved V gene and leave the rest unexplained. The D gene and trimming were derived from the DNA, and the V and J assignments and clone size from that table. The sample table holds 500,000 or so clones, of which roughly 89% were seen once. The ten largest make up roughly 12% of the sample.

The sample's treatment or condition label, decoded: roughly 19 received Ad26.COV2.S at low or high dose, single or two shots; 5 received placebo; per-sample allocation not given. For vaccine and placebo recipients, the sequenced repertoires came from samples collected on day 63 after the first injection. In Cohort 1b, more than 20 adults aged 18-55 years were enrolled at a single site in Boston, USA, between 29 July and 7 August 2020. Ad26.COV2.S consisted of a replication-incompetent adenovirus type 26 vector by which a prefusion-stabilized SARS-CoV-2 spike protein from the original Wuhan strain was expressed. The sample belongs to a study of Ad26.COV2.S vaccination and SARS-CoV-2 variants (dated by TCRdb to the early 2020s). For the study in its entirety: Vaccine-arm donors were drawn from COV1001, a multicentre, randomized, double-blind, placebo-controlled phase I-IIa trial of Ad26.COV2.S in healthy adults. A total of some 30 samples were included in the TCR-sequenced set, comprising roughly 19 Ad26.COV2.S vaccine recipients, 5 placebo recipients and 8 SARS-CoV-2 convalescent individuals. Throughout the experiments and outcome assessment, investigators stayed blinded to trial group allocation. Ad26.COV2.S was given intramuscularly at 5x10^10 or 1x10^11 viral particles, as a single shot or as two shots 56 days apart. Trial participants were randomized into five groups of five, in which low-dose or high-dose Ad26.COV2.S was given once or twice, or placebo was given on both occasions. TCRbeta repertoire sequencing served as the tool for gauging how specific and how broad the SARS-CoV-2-reactive T cell receptors were following Ad26.COV2.S vaccination. What the study reported, not specific to this receptor: The study lacked the statistical power to compare responses across vaccine doses or regimens. According to the authors, total T cell responses may have been underestimated by the TCR breadth and depth analyses. After vaccination, spike-specific CD8+ and CD4+ T cell responses were reported to show substantial breadth. Comparable non-spike TCR breadth was observed between vaccine and placebo recipients, consistent with only spike being contained in the vaccine. Compared with placebo recipients, Ad26.COV2.S recipients showed higher spike-specific TCR breadth (P = 0.0014).

From the cysteine up to the phenylalanine, the CDR3 has a length of 16 residues. Solely the CDR3 DNA is kept, with 48 bases framed from the first base. Trimmed from V: 4 bases; trimmed from J: 2 bases; junction bases lacking a gene match: 8. CDR1 LGHDT and CDR2 YNNKEL are derived from the germline V gene (reference sequence). The sequence joins TRBV3-1 (or the pseudogene TRBV3-2) to TRBJ2-5, and 9 junction bases match TRBD2. This TCR was recovered from a person between 18 and 65 years old who received the Ad26.COV2.S COVID-19 vaccine or a placebo. The sequences come from peripheral blood, collected in a trial of Ad26.COV2.S vaccine versus placebo. The DNA sequence is given as TGTGCCAGCAGCCCCTCCACTAGCGGGTTTCAAGAGACCCAGTACTTC. This encodes CASSPSTSGFQETQYF.